This record concerns one T cell receptor beta chain sequence. This sample stems from a study of blood T cell repertoires in COVID-19. Looking at the study overall: Sites across the United States, Italy and Spain contributed samples from acute and convalescent COVID-19.

Original handling: Cell counts per sample came from amplifying reference gene primers. Sequencing used immunoSEQ multiplex PCR; TCRdb keeps in-frame clones, though not all of them. The V and J calls and clone size are taken from that table; D and trimming were inferred from the DNA. This sample has over 65,000 clones, with 86% found just once. V dropped 1 base and J dropped 2 bases, with 12 bases sitting between them. Germline V CDR1 and CDR2: MGHRA, YSYEKL. This CDR3 contains 15 residues. The chain couples TRBV4-1 to TRBJ2-7; no firm D call. The TCR originated in a man over 45 with active or convalescent COVID-19. The sequencing sample was made of peripheral blood. CDR3 residues: CASSQGGSYPYEQYF. The CDR3 nucleotides read TGCGCCAGCAGCCAAGGTGGTTCCTACCCCTACGAGCAGTACTTC.